This passage covers 27 T cell receptor beta chains from one sample sequenced in a study of blood T cell repertoires in COVID-19. The assay was immunoSEQ multiplex PCR, and TCRdb's table has in-frame clones only and misses some. The sample carries some 220,000 clones, about 85% recorded once. The sample comprised peripheral blood. The receptors stem from a woman under 30 who had recovered from COVID-19.

As regards this clone: This same CDR3 is encoded by further DNA sequences in the sample. CDR3 region: CASSQDRGRYNEQFF. The CDR3 DNA follows: TGCGCCAGCAGCCAGGACAGGGGGCGTTACAATGAGCAGTTCTTC. The chain combines TRBV4-3 with TRBJ2-1; 11 bases are shared with TRBD1. There are 15 residues in the CDR3. The V and J ends lost 3 bases and 4 bases, in that order; junction bases with no gene match: 2. Germline CDR1 LGHNA, CDR2 YSLEER.

The CDR3 nucleotides are TGTGCCAGCACACGCGGGACAGGGGTCACCTACGAGCAGTACTTC. Its protein is CASTRGTGVTYEQYF. This rearrangement joins TRBV6-5 to TRBJ2-7; 10 bases fit TRBD1. The CDR3 consists of 15 residues. The V gene end was trimmed by 7 bases and the J gene end by 2 bases; junction bases not matched to a gene: 8. CDR1 is MNHEY and CDR2 is SVGAGI in the germline V gene.

V and J are TRBV30 and TRBJ1-1; tentative D call: TRBD1 (5 bases). The germline gives CDR1 GTSNPN, CDR2 SVGIG (reference sequence). Trimming stripped 5 bases from V and 6 bases from J, with 19 bases between. This CDR3 is 14 amino acids long. CDR3 amino acids: CAWDSHGIRAEAFF. CDR3 DNA: TGTGCCTGGGATTCCCATGGGATCAGGGCTGAAGCTTTCTTT.

This rearrangement joins TRBV27 to TRBJ2-7; 9 bases are a match to TRBD1. V was clipped by 4 bases and J by 2 bases; unmatched bases: 9. CDR1 MNHEY and CDR2 SMNVEV come from the germline V gene (reference sequence). This CDR3 is built from 16 residues. The CDR3 here is CASSWWGGQGTYEQYF. The CDR3 region has the DNA TGTGCCAGCAGTTGGTGGGGGGGACAGGGCACCTACGAGCAGTACTTC.

The rearrangement links TRBV19 to TRBJ2-1, with TRBD2 matching over 13 bases. Germline V gene data show CDR1 as LNHDA and CDR2 as SQIVND (reference sequence). This CDR3 spans 18 amino acids. Trimming took 7 bases from V and 7 from J; bases not matched to a gene: 16. The CDR3 bases are TGTGCCAGTACTAAGGACCTAGGGGCACTAGCGGGAGGGAATGAGCAGTTCTTC. Its protein product is CASTKDLGALAGGNEQFF.

The rearrangement uses TRBV27 and TRBJ1-3; D gene uncertain. Trimming took 3 bases from V and 4 from J, leaving 10 bases between them. In germline, CDR1 is MNHEY, CDR2 SMNVEV (reference sequence). CDR3 length: 14 amino acids. The CDR3 DNA sequence: TGTGCCAGCAGTTTGGTCGGGGTAGGAAACACCATATATTTT. It specifies CASSLVGVGNTIYF.

The J gene is TRBJ2-5, the V gene TRBV6-5; D is unresolved. V was pared by 8 bases and J by 0 bases, with 10 bases between. The CDR3 consists of 13 residues. Germline V lookup: CDR1 MNHEY, CDR2 SVGAGI. CDR3 DNA sequence: TGTGCCAGCTATAGCCGGTACCAAGAGACCCAGTACTTC. This sequence encodes CASYSRYQETQYF.

The rearrangement uses TRBV4-2 and TRBJ1-1, with TRBD1 as a possible D gene (5 bases). The CDR3 runs 15 residues. Trimming cost V 0 bases and J 1 base, with 9 bases left between them. Germline CDR1 and CDR2: LGHNA and YNFKEQ. DNA for the CDR3: TGTGCCAGCAGCCAAGAGTCAGGGTCGAACACTGAAGCTTTCTTT. It encodes CASSQESGSNTEAFF.

The CDR3 protein is CASSLDPGGTEAFF. Written as DNA, the CDR3 is TGTGCCAGCAGCTTGGATCCAGGGGGCACTGAAGCTTTCTTT. The chain carries TRBV5-8 and TRBJ1-1; 7 nucleotides line up with TRBD1. V dropped 0 bases and J dropped 4; count of bases not matched to a gene: 3. CDR3 length: 14 amino acids. Germline V gene sequence: CDR1 SGHTS, CDR2 YDEGEE.

V usage is TRBV28 and J usage is TRBJ1-2, with D perhaps matching TRBD1 (5 bases). This CDR3 region has 15 residues. V was clipped by 2 bases and J by 1 base, with 11 bases between them. Germline V gene lookup returns CDR1 MDHEN and CDR2 SYDVKM. The CDR3: CASSLAGRVNYGYTF. For the CDR3, the DNA is TGTGCCAGCAGTTTAGCAGGCAGGGTTAACTATGGCTACACCTTC.

This chain joins TRBV28 and TRBJ2-1, with TRBD2 matching over 8 bases. This CDR3 has 16 residues. CDR1 MDHEN and CDR2 SYDVKM come from the germline V gene. The V and J ends lost 8 bases and 6 bases, in that order; junction bases with no gene match: 15. The CDR3: CASGGGGLEVRNEQFF. Written as DNA, the CDR3 is TGTGCCAGCGGAGGAGGGGGACTAGAAGTTCGCAATGAGCAGTTCTTC.

The chain links TRBV11-3 to TRBJ1-5; 8 bases match TRBD1. With V trimmed by 7 bases and J by 0 bases, 11 bases remained unmatched. There are 17 residues in the CDR3. The germline CDR1 and CDR2 sequences are SGHNT and YENEEA. The CDR3 DNA sequence: TGTGCCAGCACCCCGGACAGGGATACTTATAGCAATCAGCCCCAGCATTTT. Its protein product is CASTPDRDTYSNQPQHF.

The chain carries TRBV5-1 and TRBJ1-6; 8 positions agree with TRBD1. J gave up 6 bases and V 3 bases, and 5 bases lay outside the gene matches. Germline V gene sequence: CDR1 SGHRS, CDR2 YFSETQ. The CDR3 is 15 amino acids. As DNA, the CDR3 is TGCGCCAGCAGCTACAGCGACAGGGGTAATTCACCCCTCCACTTT. Translated, it gives CASSYSDRGNSPLHF.

The genes are TRBV7-3 and TRBJ2-2; 9 positions agree with TRBD2. Losses at the gene ends were 3 bases for V and 5 bases for J; bases not matched to a gene: 4. Germline V gene data show CDR1 as SGHTA and CDR2 as FQGTGA. This CDR3 comprises 15 residues. This CDR3 reads CASSLTSGITGELFF. CDR3 bases: TGTGCCAGCAGCTTGACTAGCGGAATTACCGGGGAGCTGTTTTTT.

The chain links TRBV4-1 to TRBJ2-4; 7 bases fit TRBD2. Germline CDR1 MGHRA, CDR2 YSYEKL. This CDR3 contains 16 residues. V was clipped by 0 bases and J by 5 bases; unmatched bases: 7. DNA of the CDR3: TGCGCCAGCAGCCAAGAGCGGACGCTAGCGGAAAACATTCAGTACTTC. This translates into CASSQERTLAENIQYF.

The chain uses TRBV27 and TRBJ1-5, with 7 bases aligning to TRBD1. The CDR3 loop spans 14 amino acids. Germline CDR1 is MNHEY and CDR2 is SMNVEV (reference sequence). V dropped 3 bases and J dropped 3; count of bases not matched to a gene: 2. CDR3 residues: CASSLRGPNQPQHF. The CDR3 DNA is TGTGCCAGCAGTTTGAGGGGGCCCAATCAGCCCCAGCATTTT.

The CDR3 reads CASSAGQGGTDTQYF. CDR3 bases: TGTGCCAGCAGCGCCGGACAGGGAGGCACAGATACGCAGTATTTT. The genes are TRBV9 and TRBJ2-3, with TRBD1 matching over 8 bases. The CDR3 totals 15 residues. Germline CDR1 SGDLS, CDR2 YYNGEE. Losses at the gene ends were 3 bases for V and 1 base for J; bases not matched to a gene: 4. Looking up the rest from reference TRBV9 and TRBJ2-3 gives the full variable domain: DSGVTQTPKHLITATGQRVTLRCSPRSGDLSVYWYQQSLDQGLQFLIQYYNGEERAKGNILERFSAQQFPDLHSELNLSSLELGDSALYFCASSAGQGGTDTQYFGPGTRLTVL.

The rearrangement uses TRBV9 and TRBJ2-1; TRBD1 aligns across 7 bases. Germline CDR1 is SGDLS and CDR2 is YYNGEE. The CDR3 loop spans 15 amino acids. The ends lost 1 base at V and 7 bases at J; junction bases unmatched: 8. The CDR3 spells CASSVWDSNPNEQFF. The DNA of the CDR3 is TGTGCCAGCAGCGTATGGGACAGCAACCCGAATGAGCAGTTCTTC. Supplemented by reference TRBV9 and TRBJ2-1, the full variable domain reads DSGVTQTPKHLITATGQRVTLRCSPRSGDLSVYWYQQSLDQGLQFLIQYYNGEERAKGNILERFSAQQFPDLHSELNLSSLELGDSALYFCASSVWDSNPNEQFFGPGTRLTVL.

V is TRBV6-2 or TRBV6-3 and J is TRBJ1-2; D is ambiguous. Germline values: CDR1 MNHEY, CDR2 SVGEGT. V lost 5 bases and J 0 bases, leaving 7 bases between the germline ends. The CDR3 runs 13 residues. CDR3 protein: CASSAGSNYGYTF. The CDR3 DNA reads as TGTGCCAGCAGTGCAGGTTCTAACTATGGCTACACCTTC.

This clone was found a few times. The V gene is TRBV30, the J gene TRBJ1-1, with 8 bases identical to TRBD1. The length of the CDR3 is 15 residues. The germline V gene encodes CDR1 GTSNPN and CDR2 SVGIG (reference sequence). V shed 1 base and J 1 base; nucleotides not matched to a gene: 5. CDR3 region: CAWSADRGWNTEAFF. The CDR3 DNA is TGTGCCTGGAGTGCAGACAGGGGATGGAACACTGAAGCTTTCTTT.

V and J are TRBV4-1 and TRBJ2-1; D is unclear. Germline assignment: CDR1 MGHRA and CDR2 YSYEKL. The V gene lost 1 base and the J gene lost 7 bases, with 8 bases spanning the gap. This CDR3 is built from 13 residues. The CDR3 DNA is TGCGCCAGCAGCCAAGTGGCCGGGAATGAGCAGTTCTTC. Residues: CASSQVAGNEQFF.

This clone was seen a single time. The CDR3 region is CASSVASSGGTDTQYF. The CDR3 DNA reads TGTGCCAGCAGCGTAGCGTCCAGCGGGGGCACAGATACGCAGTATTTT. This chain uses TRBV9 with TRBJ2-3; 7 bases are shared with TRBD2. This CDR3 is built from 16 residues. V lost 0 bases, J lost 1 base, and 5 bases stayed unmatched. The germline CDR1 and CDR2 sequences are SGDLS and YYNGEE.

This chain uses TRBV19 with TRBJ1-5; 7 bases line up with TRBD1. This CDR3 contains 15 residues. V dropped 5 bases and J dropped 7; count of bases not matched to a gene: 11. Looked up from germline, CDR1 is LNHDA and CDR2 is SQIVND (reference sequence). This chain's CDR3 is CASSDRGGGIQPQHF. The CDR3 coding sequence is TGTGCCAGTAGTGACCGCGGAGGGGGCATACAGCCCCAGCATTTT. The whole variable domain, filled in from reference TRBV19 and TRBJ1-5, reads DGGITQSPKYLFRKEGQNVTLSCEQNLNHDAMYWYRQDPGQGLRLIYYSQIVNDFQKGDIAEGYSVSREKKESFPLTVTSAQKNPTAFYLCASSDRGGGIQPQHFGDGTRLSIL.

This clone was counted between two and nine times. The chain has TRBV7-6 and TRBJ2-1, with 12 bases matching TRBD2. The germline CDR1 and CDR2 sequences are SGHVS and FNYEAQ. The CDR3 has 17 residues. Trimming cost V 4 bases and J 0 bases; bases outside gene matches: 4. Here the CDR3 reads CASSSSGRARSYNEQFF. As DNA, the CDR3 is TGTGCCAGCAGCTCTAGCGGGAGGGCCCGCTCCTACAATGAGCAGTTCTTC.

V usage is TRBV30 and J usage is TRBJ1-1; tentatively, D is TRBD1 (5 bases). Trimming stripped 1 base from V and 5 bases from J, with 11 bases between. Germline-derived CDR1 and CDR2 are GTSNPN and SVGIG (reference sequence). The CDR3 loop spans 13 amino acids. CDR3 DNA sequence: TGTGCCTGGAGTGAGGGGATGGGGACTGAAGCTTTCTTT. The encoded protein is CAWSEGMGTEAFF.

The chain uses TRBV4-3 and TRBJ2-1; the match to TRBD2 covers 11 bases. V lost 4 bases to trimming and J lost 3 bases; unmatched junction nucleotides: 2. There are 15 residues in the CDR3. Germline assignment: CDR1 LGHNA and CDR2 YSLEER. The CDR3 DNA sequence: TGCGCCAGCAGCCGAGGGACTAGCGGCTACAATGAGCAGTTCTTC. Translated: CASSRGTSGYNEQFF.

This clone was counted once. CDR3 amino acids: CASRARQGSVSTQYF. Written as DNA, the CDR3 is TGTGCCAGCAGAGCCCGACAGGGCTCCGTCTCTACGCAGTATTTT. The J gene is TRBJ2-3, the V gene TRBV7-9, with 7 bases that match TRBD1. V was clipped by 6 bases and J by 8 bases; unmatched bases: 14. The germline CDR1 and CDR2 sequences are SEHNR and FQNEAQ (reference sequence). The CDR3 is made up of 15 amino acids.